This T cell receptor beta chain originates from a study of lung T cells in sarcoidosis with Löfgren's syndrome (dated by TCRdb to about 2017). Turning to the overall study: Sarcoidosis was characterized as a granulomatous disease that is mostly pulmonary, in which CD4+ T cells accumulate in bronchoalveolar lavage fluid. The repertoire analyses concentrated on Lofgren's syndrome patients.

Sequencing took place on an Illumina MiSeq. In TCRdb, the public reads were trimmed at Q25 with fastp and aligned with MiXCR, with productive beta chains retained. Entries that share a CDR3 protein sequence are merged under the most common genes and DNA. Within this sample are tens of thousands of distinct CDR3 sequences, with 21% of them counted one time only. Jointly, the top ten make up about 2.3% of the sample. Relative to germline, V is 2 bases shorter and J is 2 bases shorter, with 10 bases between their ends. From the germline V gene (reference sequence), CDR1 is SGHNT and CDR2 is YYREEE. The CDR3 starts with the cysteine, ends with the phenylalanine, and has 15 residues. Only CDR3 DNA remains: 45 bases, in frame from the first base. Results and caveats for the whole study, not just this receptor: In alphabeta pairing analysis, TRAV12-1 preferentially paired with TRBV2, and these paired TCRs showed CDR3 homology. Sharing of TRAV12-1 and TRBV2 CDR3 motifs among multiple Lofgren's syndrome patients was reported, suggesting public CD4+ TCR repertoires. In Lofgren's syndrome patients, relative to control subjects, TRAV12-1 and TRBV2 were reported to be the most expanded V gene segments. Recognition of a sarcoidosis-associated antigen was merely suggested, with the antigen itself still putative and unidentified.

This clonotype was observed a handful of times. The antigen it recognizes is unknown. No base quality values were provided; no much bigger clone lies one nucleotide off. The sequencing input was CD4+ T cells from PBMCs. The TCR was taken from a human donor with sarcoidosis (Löfgren's syndrome or another form), or a control subject (not recorded which). Recombination linked TRBV5-4 to TRBJ2-2; tentative D gene TRBD1, with 5 bases matching. The CDR3 is CASSFRQRNTGELFF. In nucleotide form, the sequence is TGTGCCAGCAGCTTCCGACAGAGAAACACCGGGGAGCTGTTTTTT.